Here is one T cell receptor (beta chain) with its context. Its antigen is currently unknown. Per the germline V gene, CDR1 is SEHNR and CDR2 is FQNEAQ (reference sequence). This CDR3 comprises 15 residues. After removal of 4 bases from V and 4 bases from J, the junction contained 6 bases not matched to a gene. The data are from a study of cytomegalovirus exposure and HLA in healthy donors. Study results and limitations: The only immune exposure information that was available was CMV serostatus. A prior analysis recorded that most TCR beta V segments were productive about 87% or about 30% of the time. The study assumed roughly uniform donor sequencing depth for presence/absence analyses.

The PCR was carried out with 60 Vbeta primers and 13 Jbeta primers. Only in-frame clones appear in the TCRdb table, and some are missing; sequencing was by immunoSEQ multiplex PCR. In the table there are around 150,000 clones, 87% of which are singletons. J is TRBJ2-2 and V is TRBV7-9; 7 bases map to TRBD1. The sequencing sample was made of PBMCs. This clonotype originated in a woman in her thirties in good health and CMV-seronegative. The CDR3 sequence is CASSSVRTGTGELFF. CDR3 DNA sequence: TGTGCCAGCAGCTCCGTCCGGACAGGCACCGGGGAGCTGTTTTTT.